Listed below are T cell receptor beta chains from one sample, sequenced in a study of T-cell reconstitution after alpha-beta-depleted transplantation in children. MiXCR, run by TCRdb on the PCR reads, gives a single entry per CDR3 protein. The data contain about 440,000 distinct CDR3 sequences, approximately 41% of them singletons. The sequenced sample was PBMCs, obtained before TCRalphabeta/CD19-depleted stem cell transplant. These receptors all come from a girl under 10 years old with aplastic anemia, due to receive a stem cell transplant. Both conserved end residues are part of each CDR3. The order of the fields is J gene, V gene, CDR3 protein.

j_call: TRBJ2-1; v_call: TRBV21-1; cdr3_aa: CASSPFRGRQTSSYNEQFF
j_call: TRBJ2-1; v_call: TRBV5-1; cdr3_aa: CASSILADEQFF
j_call: TRBJ2-7; v_call: TRBV7-2; cdr3_aa: CASSLGRSAYEQYF
j_call: TRBJ1-1; v_call: TRBV20-1; cdr3_aa: CSARYTGGGEAFF
j_call: TRBJ2-1; v_call: TRBV27; cdr3_aa: CARSLSASASTYNELFF
j_call: TRBJ1-2; v_call: TRBV7-9; cdr3_aa: CASSGTDSYGYTF
j_call: TRBJ2-7; v_call: TRBV30; cdr3_aa: CAWSVRGDEQYF
j_call: TRBJ2-7; v_call: TRBV14; cdr3_aa: CASSQDQSGLRLYEQYF
j_call: TRBJ1-1; v_call: TRBV12-3/TRBV12-4; cdr3_aa: CASGLRTEAFF
j_call: TRBJ1-4; v_call: TRBV20-1; cdr3_aa: CSARASGFGGGPEKLFF
j_call: TRBJ2-5; v_call: TRBV11-1; cdr3_aa: CASSLALTRLAGGGDTQYF
j_call: TRBJ2-1; v_call: TRBV20-1; cdr3_aa: CSVSAGLQFF
j_call: TRBJ2-1; v_call: TRBV9; cdr3_aa: CASSPRTGGYNEQFF
j_call: TRBJ2-5; v_call: TRBV5-1; cdr3_aa: CASSAPGQDEETQYF
j_call: TRBJ2-2; v_call: TRBV5-1; cdr3_aa: CASSSGTGLDTGELFF
j_call: TRBJ2-7; v_call: TRBV12-3/TRBV12-4; cdr3_aa: CASSFRSAYEQYF
j_call: TRBJ2-5; v_call: TRBV20-1; cdr3_aa: CSASPLREGGETQYF
j_call: TRBJ2-7; v_call: TRBV28; cdr3_aa: CASSFLVGMSEQYF
j_call: TRBJ2-1; v_call: TRBV12-5; cdr3_aa: CASQGGSSYNEQFF
j_call: TRBJ1-4; v_call: TRBV5-1; cdr3_aa: CASSIGQDLNEKLFF
j_call: TRBJ1-2; v_call: TRBV29-1; cdr3_aa: CSVPRWSGGYTF